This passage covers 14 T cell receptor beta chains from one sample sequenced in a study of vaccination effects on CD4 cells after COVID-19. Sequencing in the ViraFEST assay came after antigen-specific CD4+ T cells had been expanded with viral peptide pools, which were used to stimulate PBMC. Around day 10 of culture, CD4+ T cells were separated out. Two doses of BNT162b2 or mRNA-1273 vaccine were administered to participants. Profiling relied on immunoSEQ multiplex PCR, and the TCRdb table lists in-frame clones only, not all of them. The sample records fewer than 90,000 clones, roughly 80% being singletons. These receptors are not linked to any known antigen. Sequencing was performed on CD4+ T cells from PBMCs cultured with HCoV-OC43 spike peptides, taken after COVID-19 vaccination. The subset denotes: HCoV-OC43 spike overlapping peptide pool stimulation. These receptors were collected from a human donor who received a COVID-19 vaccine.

The CDR3 DNA reads TGTGCCAGCAGACGGACGGGGACAGCCTACGAGCAGTACGTC. It translates to CASRRTGTAYEQYV. The chain recombines TRBV6-5 with TRBJ2-7, with TRBD1 matching over 7 bases. The CDR3 spans 14 residues. V was clipped by 6 bases and J by 2 bases; unmatched bases: 7. From germline, CDR1 is MNHEY and CDR2 SVGAGI.

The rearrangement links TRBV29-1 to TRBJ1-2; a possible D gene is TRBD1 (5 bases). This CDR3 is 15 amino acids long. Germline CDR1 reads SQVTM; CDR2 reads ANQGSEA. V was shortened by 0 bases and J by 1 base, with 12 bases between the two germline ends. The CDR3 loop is CSVEDLGTYNYGYTF. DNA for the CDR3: TGCAGCGTTGAAGACCTAGGGACCTATAACTATGGCTACACCTTC.

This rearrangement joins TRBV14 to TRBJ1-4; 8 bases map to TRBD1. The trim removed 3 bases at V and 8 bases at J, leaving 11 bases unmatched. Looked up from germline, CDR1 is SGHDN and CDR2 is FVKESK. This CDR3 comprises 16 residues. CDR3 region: CASSQTGQGVREKLFF. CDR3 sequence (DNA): TGTGCCAGCAGCCAGACTGGACAGGGAGTGAGGGAAAAACTGTTTTTT.

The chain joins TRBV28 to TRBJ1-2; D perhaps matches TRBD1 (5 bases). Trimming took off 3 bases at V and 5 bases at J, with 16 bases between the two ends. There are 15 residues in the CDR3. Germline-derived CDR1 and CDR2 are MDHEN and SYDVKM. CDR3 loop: CASSLWTPGEYGYTF. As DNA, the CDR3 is TGTGCCAGCAGTTTGTGGACACCGGGGGAGTATGGCTACACCTTC.

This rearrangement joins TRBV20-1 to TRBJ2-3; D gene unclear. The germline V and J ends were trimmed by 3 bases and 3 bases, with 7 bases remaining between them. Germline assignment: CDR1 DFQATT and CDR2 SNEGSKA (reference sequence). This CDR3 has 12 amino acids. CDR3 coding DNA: TGCAGTGCTAGTAGTGCTACAGATACGCAGTATTTT. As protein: CSASSATDTQYF.

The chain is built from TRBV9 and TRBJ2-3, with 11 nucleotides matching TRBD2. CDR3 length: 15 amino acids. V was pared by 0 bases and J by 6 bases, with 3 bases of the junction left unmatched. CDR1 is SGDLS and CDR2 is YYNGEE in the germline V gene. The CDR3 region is CASSVVAGGIDTQYF. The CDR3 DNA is TGTGCCAGCAGCGTAGTAGCGGGGGGGATTGATACGCAGTATTTT. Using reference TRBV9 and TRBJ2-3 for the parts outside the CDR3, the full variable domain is DSGVTQTPKHLITATGQRVTLRCSPRSGDLSVYWYQQSLDQGLQFLIQYYNGEERAKGNILERFSAQQFPDLHSELNLSSLELGDSALYFCASSVVAGGIDTQYFGPGTRLTVL.

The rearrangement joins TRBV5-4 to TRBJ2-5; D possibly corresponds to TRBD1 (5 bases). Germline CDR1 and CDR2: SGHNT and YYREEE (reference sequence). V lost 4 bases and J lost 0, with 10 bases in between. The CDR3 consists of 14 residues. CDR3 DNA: TGTGCCAGCAGCCCTGACAGATACCAAGAGACCCAGTACTTC. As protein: CASSPDRYQETQYF.

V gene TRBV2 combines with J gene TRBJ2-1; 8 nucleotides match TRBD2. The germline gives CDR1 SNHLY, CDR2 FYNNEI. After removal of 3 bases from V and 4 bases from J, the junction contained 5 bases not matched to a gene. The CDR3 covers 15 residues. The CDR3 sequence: CASSDRGGFYNEQFF. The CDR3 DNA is TGTGCCAGCAGTGACCGCGGGGGGTTTTACAATGAGCAGTTCTTC.

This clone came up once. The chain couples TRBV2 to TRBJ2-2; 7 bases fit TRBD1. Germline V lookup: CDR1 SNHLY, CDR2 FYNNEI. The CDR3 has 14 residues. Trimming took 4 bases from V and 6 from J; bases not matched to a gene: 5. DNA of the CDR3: TGTGCCAGCAGTGGAATAGGGGGCTCCGGGGAGCTGTTTTTT. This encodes CASSGIGGSGELFF.

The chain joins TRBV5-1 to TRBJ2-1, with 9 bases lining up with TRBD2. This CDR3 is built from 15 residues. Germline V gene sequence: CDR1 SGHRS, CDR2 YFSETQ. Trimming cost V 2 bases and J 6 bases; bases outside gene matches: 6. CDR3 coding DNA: TGCGCCAGCAGCTTCTCGGGACTAGCCTCCAATGAGCAGTTCTTC. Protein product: CASSFSGLASNEQFF.

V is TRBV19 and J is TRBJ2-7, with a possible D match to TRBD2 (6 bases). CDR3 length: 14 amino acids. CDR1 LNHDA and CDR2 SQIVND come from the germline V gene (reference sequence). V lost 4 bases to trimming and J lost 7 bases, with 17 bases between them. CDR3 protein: CASSRRGGEGEQYV. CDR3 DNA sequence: TGTGCCAGTAGTAGAAGGGGCGGGGAAGGGGAGCAGTACGTC.

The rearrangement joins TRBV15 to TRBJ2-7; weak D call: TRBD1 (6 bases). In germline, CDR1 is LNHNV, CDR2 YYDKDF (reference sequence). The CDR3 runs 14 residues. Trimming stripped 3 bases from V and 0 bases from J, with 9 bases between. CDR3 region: CATSRTGSSYEQYV. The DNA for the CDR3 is TGTGCCACCAGCAGGACAGGTAGCTCCTACGAGCAGTACGTC.

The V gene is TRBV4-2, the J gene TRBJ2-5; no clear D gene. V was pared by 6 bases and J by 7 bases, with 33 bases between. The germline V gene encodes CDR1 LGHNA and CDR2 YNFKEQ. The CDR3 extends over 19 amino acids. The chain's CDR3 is CASSLGVIFGVAGMGTQYF. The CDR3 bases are TGTGCCAGCAGTCTGGGCGTGATATTCGGTGTGGCAGGCATGGGGACCCAGTACTTC.

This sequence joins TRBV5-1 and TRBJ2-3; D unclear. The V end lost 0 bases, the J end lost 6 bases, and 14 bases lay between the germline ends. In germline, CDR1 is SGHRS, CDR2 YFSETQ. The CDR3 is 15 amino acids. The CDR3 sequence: CASSLAPGIRDTQYF. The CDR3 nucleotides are TGCGCCAGCAGCTTGGCGCCAGGTATACGCGATACGCAGTATTTT. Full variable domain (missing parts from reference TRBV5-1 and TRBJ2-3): KAGVTQTPRYLIKTRGQQVTLSCSPISGHRSVSWYQQTPGQGLQFLFEYFSETQRNKGNFPGRFSGRQFSNSRSEMNVSTLELGDSALYLCASSLAPGIRDTQYFGPGTRLTVL.